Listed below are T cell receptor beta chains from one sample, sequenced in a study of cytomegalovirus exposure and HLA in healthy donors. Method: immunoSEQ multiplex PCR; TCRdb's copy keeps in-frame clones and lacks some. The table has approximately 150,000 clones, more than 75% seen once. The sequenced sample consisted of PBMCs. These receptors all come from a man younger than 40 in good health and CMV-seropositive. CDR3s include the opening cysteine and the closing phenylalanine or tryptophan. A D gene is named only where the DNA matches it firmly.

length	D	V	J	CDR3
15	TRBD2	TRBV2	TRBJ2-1	CASSEVGLAGDQQFF
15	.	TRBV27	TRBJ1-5	CASSLSGGSNQPQHF
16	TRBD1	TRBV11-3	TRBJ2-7	CASSLDGGTGAYEQYF
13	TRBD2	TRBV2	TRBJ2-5	CASWTSAQGTQYF
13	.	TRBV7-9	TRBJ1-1	CASSVEATAEAFF
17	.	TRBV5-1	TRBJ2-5	CASSSNLRTTGAETQYF
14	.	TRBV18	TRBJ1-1	CASSPDRYNTEAFF
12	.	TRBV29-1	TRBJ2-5	CSVEPEAETQYF
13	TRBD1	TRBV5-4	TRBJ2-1	CASNRQGFDEQFF
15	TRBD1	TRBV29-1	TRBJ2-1	CSVEDPQGFYNEQFF
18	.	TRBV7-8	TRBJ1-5	CASSLENPVRQGAQPQHF
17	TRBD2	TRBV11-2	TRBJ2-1	CASSLVGGGLAGNEQFF
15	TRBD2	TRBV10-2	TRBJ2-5	CASSPGLAGVETQYF
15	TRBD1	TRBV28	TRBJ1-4	CASSPRTGPNEKLFF
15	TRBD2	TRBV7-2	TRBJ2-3	CASSLAGELTVTQYF
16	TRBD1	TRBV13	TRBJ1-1	CASSPLGQGGNTEAFF
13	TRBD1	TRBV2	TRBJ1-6	CASSTGGNSPLHF
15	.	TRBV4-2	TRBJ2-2	CASSQYMSNTGELFF
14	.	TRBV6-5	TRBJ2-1	CASSYSPRQPEQFF
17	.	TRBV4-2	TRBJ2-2	CASSQDPATIDTGELFF
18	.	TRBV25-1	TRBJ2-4	CASSEEVQGWEGKNIQYF
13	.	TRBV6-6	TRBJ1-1	CASIDSPNTEAFF
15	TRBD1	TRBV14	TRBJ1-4	CASSLTGATNEKLFF
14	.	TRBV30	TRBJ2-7	CAWSPVARTYEQYF
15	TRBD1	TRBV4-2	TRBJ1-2	CASSQGTGLNYGYTF
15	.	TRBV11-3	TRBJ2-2	CASSFGQGATGELFF
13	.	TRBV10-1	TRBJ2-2	CASSERGTGELFF
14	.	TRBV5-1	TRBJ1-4	CASSLGQGGEKLFF
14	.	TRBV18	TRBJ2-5	CASSPQGPQETQYF
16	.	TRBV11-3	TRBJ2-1	CASSLGSRPFYNEQFF
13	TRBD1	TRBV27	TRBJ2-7	CASSDRGIYEQYF
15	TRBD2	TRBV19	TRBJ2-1	CASSPRTSGGMAQFF
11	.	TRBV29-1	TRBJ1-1	CSVEQGREAFF
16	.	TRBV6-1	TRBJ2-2	CASSEGIRGRTGELFF